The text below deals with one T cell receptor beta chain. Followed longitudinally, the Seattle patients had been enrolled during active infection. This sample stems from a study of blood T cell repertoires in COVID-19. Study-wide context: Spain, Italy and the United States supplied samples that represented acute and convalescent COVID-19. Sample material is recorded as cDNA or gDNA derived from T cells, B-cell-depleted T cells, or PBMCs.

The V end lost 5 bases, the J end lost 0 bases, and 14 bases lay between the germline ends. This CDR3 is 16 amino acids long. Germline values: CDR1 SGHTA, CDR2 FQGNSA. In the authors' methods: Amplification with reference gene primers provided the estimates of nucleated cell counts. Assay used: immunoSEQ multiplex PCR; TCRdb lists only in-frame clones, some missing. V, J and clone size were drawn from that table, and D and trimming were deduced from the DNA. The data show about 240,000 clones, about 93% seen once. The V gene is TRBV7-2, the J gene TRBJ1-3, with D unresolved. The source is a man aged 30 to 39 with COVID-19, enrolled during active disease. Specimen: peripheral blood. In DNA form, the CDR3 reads TGTGCCAGCAGCGCGCTTTTTAGCCGCTCTGGAAACACCATATATTTT. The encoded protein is CASSALFSRSGNTIYF.